Below, one T cell receptor beta chain is given with its context. Its antigen remains undetermined. From each donor, a roughly 2.6 ml peripheral blood sample was collected into PAXgene tubes and stored at -80 degrees C. Total RNA was isolated from whole blood with the PAXgene blood miRNA kit on an automated QIAcube, without T cell sorting. Peripheral blood from monozygotic twin pairs who were concordant or discordant for inflammatory bowel disease underwent deep TCRalpha and TCRbeta repertoire profiling using unique molecular barcoding. For every twin pair, smoking habits were documented, and each individual was categorised as a current, former or never smoker. This sample was included in a study of monozygotic twins with inflammatory bowel disease (dated by TCRdb to between 2018 and 2020). Regarding the research as a whole: The complete study included approximately 28 monozygotic twin pairs: 19 IBD-discordant Danish pairs and nine German pairs, of which four were IBD-concordant and five were IBD-discordant. Disease-associated traits were sought mainly through comparisons between IBD patients and their genetically identical healthy co-twins within discordant pairs. Each individual had, on average, about 151 000 unique TCRalpha sequences and 181 000 unique TCRbeta sequences available for analysis. What the authors observed across the whole study: Because patients received different immunosuppressive treatments, the repertoires may have picked up extra background noise and variability between individuals. Fewer clonotypes were shared with other individuals by IBD patients than by healthy twins, most markedly in patients showing signs of disease activity. Measured by the inverse Simpson index, TCRbeta repertoire diversity was lower in IBD patients than in their healthy co-twins. The analysis was unable to tell apart different T cell subtypes. No single strong signal or clonotype linked to IBD turned up in the results, so the idea that one exists was not supported. No difference in repertoire similarity was observed between concordant and discordant twins, possibly owing to limited statistical power.

Libraries came from 5' RACE. For each TCR library, around 3,500 ng of total RNA was used. cDNA was synthesized with SMARTScribe reverse transcriptase in eight separate reactions per sample. During cDNA synthesis, unique molecular identifiers containing a 6-nucleotide sample barcode were introduced by template switching. TCRalpha and TCRbeta cDNA was amplified in two nested PCRs of 16 and 9 cycles, and bead purification was carried out after each PCR. Before amplification, cDNA was treated with uracil DNA-glycosylase and purified using the QIAquick PCR purification kit. The second PCR was the step at which Illumina TruSeq-compatible adapters and sample-specific barcodes were added. TapeStation and Qubit were used to check library quality and concentration, and around 5.3 ng of each library was pooled. Sequencing of pooled libraries was carried out on an Illumina HiSeq2500 single-index Rapid Run using 2 x 100 bp reads and custom sequencing primers. The paper's data handling went like this. PCR and sequencing errors were corrected by UMI-based consensus assembly using MiGEC version 1.2.6. MiXCR version 2.1.1 handled V(D)J alignment, clonotype assembly and CDR3 extraction. To normalise gene usage, clonotype sharing and MAIT/NKT TCR abundance, the analysis used the top 1000, 10 000 and 20 000 clonotypes per sample. After downsampling to 27 000 UMIs, diversity was calculated as the inverse Simpson index using the vegan R package. Paired Mann-Whitney U tests on discordant twin pairs were used, with Benjamini-Hochberg multiple-testing correction. TCRdb reprocessed the reads, and each CDR3 protein sequence is entered once, without DNA. The V and J calls follow TCRdb's processing rather than the paper's. The table for this sample shows around 380,000 distinct CDR3 sequences. About 2.3% of the sample comes from the top ten.

The sample was blood. This TCR was recovered from a human donor with ulcerative colitis or Crohn's disease, or a healthy co-twin of an affected twin (not recorded which).

The CDR3 is CASGLPPPNQPQHF. The receptor chain draws on TRBV12-5 and TRBJ1-5; TCRdb gives TRBD1 as the D gene, but with no DNA this cannot be confirmed. CDR1 and CDR2 (LGHNT, FRNRAP) derive from the germline V gene. Spanning cysteine to phenylalanine, the CDR3 consists of 14 amino acids. Only the protein is on record.